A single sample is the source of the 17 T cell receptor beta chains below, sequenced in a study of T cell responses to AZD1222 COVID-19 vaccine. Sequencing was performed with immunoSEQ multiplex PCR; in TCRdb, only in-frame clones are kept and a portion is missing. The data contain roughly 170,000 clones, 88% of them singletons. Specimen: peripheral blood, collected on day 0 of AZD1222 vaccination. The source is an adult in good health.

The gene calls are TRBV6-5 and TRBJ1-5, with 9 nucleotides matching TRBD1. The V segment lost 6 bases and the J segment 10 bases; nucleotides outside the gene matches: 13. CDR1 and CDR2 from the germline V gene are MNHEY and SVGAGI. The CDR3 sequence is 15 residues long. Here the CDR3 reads CASSPTGQGNFPQHF. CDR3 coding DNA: TGTGCCAGCAGCCCCACCGGACAGGGGAACTTCCCCCAGCATTTT.

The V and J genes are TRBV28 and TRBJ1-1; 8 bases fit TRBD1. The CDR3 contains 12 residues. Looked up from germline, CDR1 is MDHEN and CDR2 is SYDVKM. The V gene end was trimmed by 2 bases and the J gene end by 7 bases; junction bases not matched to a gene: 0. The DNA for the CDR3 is TGTGCCAGCAGTTTAGGACAGGGTGAAGCTTTCTTT. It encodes CASSLGQGEAFF.

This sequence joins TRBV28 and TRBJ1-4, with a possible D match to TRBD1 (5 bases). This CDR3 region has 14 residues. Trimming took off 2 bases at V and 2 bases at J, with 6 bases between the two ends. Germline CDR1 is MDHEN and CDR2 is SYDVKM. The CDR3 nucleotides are TGTGCCAGCAGTTTAGGGGCCACTAATGAAAAACTGTTTTTT. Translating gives CASSLGATNEKLFF.

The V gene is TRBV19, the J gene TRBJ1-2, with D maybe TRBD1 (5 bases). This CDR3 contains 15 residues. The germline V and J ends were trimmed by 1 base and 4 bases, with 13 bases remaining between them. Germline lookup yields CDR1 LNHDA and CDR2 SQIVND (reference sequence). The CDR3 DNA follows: TGTGCCAGTAGTATAGCCTCGACAGATATCTATGGCTACACCTTC. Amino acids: CASSIASTDIYGYTF.

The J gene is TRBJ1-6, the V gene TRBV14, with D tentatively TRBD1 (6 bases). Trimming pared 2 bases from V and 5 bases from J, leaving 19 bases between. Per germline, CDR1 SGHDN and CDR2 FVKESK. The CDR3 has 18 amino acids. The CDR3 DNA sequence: TGTGCCAGCAGCCAACAGGGGTTTCTGGAGCGTCATAATTCACCCCTCCACTTT. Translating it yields CASSQQGFLERHNSPLHF.

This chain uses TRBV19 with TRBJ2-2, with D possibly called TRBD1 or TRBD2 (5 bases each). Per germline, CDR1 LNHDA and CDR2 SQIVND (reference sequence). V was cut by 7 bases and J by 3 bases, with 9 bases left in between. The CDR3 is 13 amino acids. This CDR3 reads CASMGDYTGELFF. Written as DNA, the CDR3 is TGTGCCAGTATGGGGGATTACACCGGGGAGCTGTTTTTT.

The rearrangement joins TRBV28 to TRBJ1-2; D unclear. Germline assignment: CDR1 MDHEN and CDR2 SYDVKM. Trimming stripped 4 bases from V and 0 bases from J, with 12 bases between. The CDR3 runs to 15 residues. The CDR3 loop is CASSSYPLANYGYTF. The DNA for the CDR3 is TGTGCCAGCAGTTCTTATCCGTTAGCTAACTATGGCTACACCTTC.

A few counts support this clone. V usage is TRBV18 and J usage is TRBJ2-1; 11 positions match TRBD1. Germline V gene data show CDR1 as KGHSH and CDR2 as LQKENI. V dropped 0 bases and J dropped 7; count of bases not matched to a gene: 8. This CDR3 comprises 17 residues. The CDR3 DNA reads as TGTGCCAGCTCACCACCGCCGGGGACAGGGGGGACTAATGAGCAGTTCTTC. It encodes CASSPPPGTGGTNEQFF.

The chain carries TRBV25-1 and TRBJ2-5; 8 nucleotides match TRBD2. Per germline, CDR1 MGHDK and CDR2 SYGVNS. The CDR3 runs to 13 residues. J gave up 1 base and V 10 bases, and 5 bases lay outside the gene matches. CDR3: CATSGGGQETQYF. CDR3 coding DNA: TGTGCCACCTCGGGGGGGGGCCAAGAGACCCAGTACTTC. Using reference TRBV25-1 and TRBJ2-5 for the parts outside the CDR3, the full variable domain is EADIYQTPRYLVIGTGKKITLECSQTMGHDKMYWYQQDPGMELHLIHYSYGVNSTEKGDLSSESTVSRIRTEHFPLTLESARPSHTSQYLCATSGGGQETQYFGPGTRLLVL.

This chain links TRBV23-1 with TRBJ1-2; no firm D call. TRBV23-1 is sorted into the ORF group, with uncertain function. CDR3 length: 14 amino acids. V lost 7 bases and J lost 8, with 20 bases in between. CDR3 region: CASTAHRFLVGYTF. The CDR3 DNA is TGCGCCAGCACGGCCCACCGGTTTTTAGTGGGCTACACCTTC.

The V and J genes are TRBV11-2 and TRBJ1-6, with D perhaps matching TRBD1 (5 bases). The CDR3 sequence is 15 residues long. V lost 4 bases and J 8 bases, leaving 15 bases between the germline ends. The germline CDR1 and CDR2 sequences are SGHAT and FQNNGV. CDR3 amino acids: CASSSLGTAHSPLHF. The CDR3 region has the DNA TGTGCCAGCAGCTCGCTAGGGACGGCACATTCACCCCTCCACTTT.

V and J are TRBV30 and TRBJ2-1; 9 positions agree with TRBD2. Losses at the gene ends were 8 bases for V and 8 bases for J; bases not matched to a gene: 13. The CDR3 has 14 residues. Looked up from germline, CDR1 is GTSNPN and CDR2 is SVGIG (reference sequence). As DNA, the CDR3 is TGTGCCGGAATCATAGCGGGGGATTTGGATGAGCAGTTCTTC. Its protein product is CAGIIAGDLDEQFF. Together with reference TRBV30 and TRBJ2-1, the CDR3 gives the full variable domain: SQTIHQWPATLVQPVGSPLSLECTVEGTSNPNLYWYRQAAGRGLQLLFYSVGIGQISSEVPQNLSASRPQDRQFILSSKKLLLSDSGFYLCAGIIAGDLDEQFFGPGTRLTVL.

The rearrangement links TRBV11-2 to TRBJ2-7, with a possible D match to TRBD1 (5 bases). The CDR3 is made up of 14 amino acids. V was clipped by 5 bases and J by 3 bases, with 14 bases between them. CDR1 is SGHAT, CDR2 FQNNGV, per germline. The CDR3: CASSLLGVGYEQYF. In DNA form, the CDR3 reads TGTGCCAGCAGCCTATTAGGGGTGGGCTACGAGCAGTACTTC.

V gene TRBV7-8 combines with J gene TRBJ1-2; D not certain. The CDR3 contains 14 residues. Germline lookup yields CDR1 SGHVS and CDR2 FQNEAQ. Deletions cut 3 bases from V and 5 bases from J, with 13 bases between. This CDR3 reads CASSLGLQAYGYTF. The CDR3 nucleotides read TGTGCCAGCAGCTTGGGCCTCCAAGCTTATGGCTACACCTTC.

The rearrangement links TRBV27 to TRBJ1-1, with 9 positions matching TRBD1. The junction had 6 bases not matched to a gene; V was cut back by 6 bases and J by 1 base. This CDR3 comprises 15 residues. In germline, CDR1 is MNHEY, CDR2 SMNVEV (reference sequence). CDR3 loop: CASRRDRAGNTEAFF. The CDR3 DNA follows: TGTGCCAGCAGAAGGGACAGGGCTGGGAACACTGAAGCTTTCTTT.

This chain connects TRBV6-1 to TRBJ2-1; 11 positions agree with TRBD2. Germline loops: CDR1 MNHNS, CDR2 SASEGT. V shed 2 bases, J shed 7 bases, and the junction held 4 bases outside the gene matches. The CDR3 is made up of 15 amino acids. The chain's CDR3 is CASSEWASGRNEQFF. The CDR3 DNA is TGTGCCAGCAGTGAATGGGCTAGCGGGAGGAATGAGCAGTTCTTC.

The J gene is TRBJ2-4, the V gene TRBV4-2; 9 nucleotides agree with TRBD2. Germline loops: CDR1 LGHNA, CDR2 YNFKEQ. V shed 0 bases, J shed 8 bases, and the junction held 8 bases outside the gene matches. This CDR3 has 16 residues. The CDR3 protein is CASSQEALLAGDIQYF. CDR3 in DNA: TGTGCCAGCAGCCAAGAAGCCCTCTTAGCGGGGGACATTCAGTACTTC.